This T cell receptor beta chain was observed in a study of vaccination effects on CD4 cells after COVID-19. The CDR3 sequence is 15 residues long. CDR1 and CDR2 (germline): MNHNY, SVGAGI (reference sequence). V lost 5 bases and J lost 5; bases outside the gene matches: 11. The authors isolated CD4+ T cells after roughly eleven days of culture. As their vaccination, participants received two doses of either BNT162b2 or mRNA-1273. A half-medium replacement with IL-2 medium was carried out on days 3 and 7. Profiling relied on immunoSEQ multiplex PCR, and the TCRdb table lists in-frame clones only, not all of them. The table has approximately 70,000 clones, 73% seen once. Study results and caveats: Early post-infection timepoints were absent, and convalescent patients were few. Clones that were induced by infection or by vaccine showed marked contraction late after vaccination.

About this clone itself: Its matching antigen is unknown.

This specimen consisted of CD4+ T cells from PBMCs cultured without peptide, obtained after COVID-19 vaccination. The chain recombines TRBV6-6 with TRBJ1-1; 7 positions match TRBD1. This TCR was recovered from a human donor who received a COVID-19 vaccine. CDR3 amino acids: CASSPHLPGGTEAFF. Written as DNA, the CDR3 is TGTGCCAGCAGTCCCCATCTCCCAGGGGGGACTGAAGCTTTCTTT.